This T cell receptor beta chain was identified in a study of cytomegalovirus exposure and HLA in healthy donors. A note on this clone: The target antigen is unknown.

The PCR contained 60 Vbeta and 13 Jbeta primers. As handled by the study authors: The authors later counted roughly 79 million unique TCR beta chains, 9 million to 14 million of them shared. The repertoire was sequenced with immunoSEQ multiplex PCR; TCRdb's copy has only in-frame clones and lacks some. The V and J calls and clone size are taken from that table; D and trimming were inferred from the DNA. The sample includes about 170,000 clones, 78% seen only once; the top ten take about 2.9%. V lost 8 bases and J 3 bases, leaving 17 bases between the germline ends. The CDR3 sequence is 14 residues long. In germline, CDR1 is MNHEY, CDR2 SMNVEV (reference sequence). Study-level results: Reports described diagnosis of cytomegalovirus status by the classifier as highly specific and sensitive. Three chains linked to CMV were shown in vitro to be specific for CMV antigens. Later analysis identified several of the most significant clusters that appeared linked to common viral pathogens.

The sequenced sample consisted of PBMCs. This rearrangement joins TRBV27 to TRBJ2-7; tentative D call: TRBD1 (6 bases). The TCR sequence derives from a woman aged 50 to 65 in good health and CMV-seropositive. The DNA of the CDR3 is TGTGCCAGCTGGACAGTCGGCCCCGTCTACGAGCAGTACTTC. Its protein product is CASWTVGPVYEQYF.